This passage covers 8 T cell receptor beta chains from one sample sequenced in a study of shared clonotypes between healthy human individuals. Produced via immunoSEQ multiplex PCR; TCRdb's table is partial and in-frame only. The table has under 600,000 clones, less than 98% seen once. Sequenced sample: naive CD4+ T cells sorted from blood. Indicated subset: CD45RA+ positively selected. Receptors originate from a woman aged 25 to 39 in good health.

This clone appeared once. The V call is TRBV27, the J call TRBJ2-1, with TRBD2 identical over 9 bases. Germline V gene data show CDR1 as MNHEY and CDR2 as SMNVEV (reference sequence). The CDR3 contains 16 residues. V gave up 7 bases and J gave up 6 bases; unmatched junction bases: 13. CDR3 region: CASTTYLGLALNEQFF. The CDR3 bases are TGTGCCAGCACCACGTATCTGGGACTAGCCCTCAATGAGCAGTTCTTC.

CDR3 loop: CASSSTTSPGLTTGELFF. The DNA for the CDR3 is TGCGCCAGCAGCTCGACAACCTCCCCGGGATTAACCACCGGGGAGCTGTTTTTT. This chain uses TRBV5-1 with TRBJ2-2, with D possibly matching TRBD2 (5 bases). The CDR3 totals 18 residues. The V and J ends lost 3 bases and 4 bases respectively, with 22 bases between them. CDR1 is SGHRS, CDR2 YFSETQ, per germline.

V and J are TRBV11-2 and TRBJ2-1, with no clear D. This CDR3 region has 16 residues. V was clipped by 1 base and J by 0 bases, with 10 bases between them. In germline, CDR1 is SGHAT, CDR2 FQNNGV. CDR3 sequence (DNA): TGTGCCAGCAGCTTAGTAGTATCAAGCTCCTACAATGAGCAGTTCTTC. It is translated as CASSLVVSSSYNEQFF.

V gene TRBV11-3 combines with J gene TRBJ1-1; D gene unclear. V shed 1 base and J shed 1 base, with 4 bases lying between them. Germline CDR1 is SGHNT and CDR2 is YENEEA. This CDR3 comprises 13 residues. The CDR3, as DNA: TGTGCCAGCAGCTTAGCCGGGAACACTGAAGCTTTCTTT. This sequence encodes CASSLAGNTEAFF.

The chain is built from TRBV5-8 and TRBJ2-2; 8 nucleotides match TRBD1. J lost 0 bases, V lost 3 bases, and 1 base had no gene match. The germline V gene encodes CDR1 SGHTS and CDR2 YDEGEE. The CDR3 contains 15 residues. The CDR3 sequence: CASSWGQANTGELFF. CDR3 DNA: TGTGCCAGCAGCTGGGGACAGGCGAACACCGGGGAGCTGTTTTTT.

This clone has a single count. The chain joins TRBV5-1 to TRBJ1-1; D gene unclear. Per germline, CDR1 SGHRS and CDR2 YFSETQ. V was clipped by 2 bases and J by 0 bases, with 8 bases between them. This CDR3 is 14 amino acids long. The CDR3 here is CASSFDSVNTEAFF. In DNA, the CDR3 is TGCGCCAGCAGCTTTGACTCCGTGAACACTGAAGCTTTCTTT.

This sequence joins TRBV6-1 and TRBJ2-1, with 7 bases that match TRBD2. Germline V gene lookup returns CDR1 MNHNS and CDR2 SASEGT. This CDR3 comprises 13 residues. After removal of 7 bases from V and 10 bases from J, the junction contained 10 bases not matched to a gene. CDR3 DNA: TGTGCCAGCAACAAGCGGGAAGTGGGGGAGCAGTTCTTC. Encoded protein: CASNKREVGEQFF.

This chain links TRBV4-1 with TRBJ1-5; 7 bases fit TRBD1. The CDR3 length is 15 residues. V was clipped by 0 bases and J by 2 bases; unmatched bases: 1. Germline V lookup: CDR1 MGHRA, CDR2 YSYEKL. The CDR3 here is CASSQDGTGNQPQHF. CDR3 nucleotide sequence: TGCGCCAGCAGCCAAGATGGGACAGGCAATCAGCCCCAGCATTTT.